Listed below are T cell receptor beta chains from one sample, sequenced in a study of Tregs in tolerant kidney transplant recipients. Some clones are missing from TCRdb's copy, which holds only in-frame ones; the method was immunoSEQ multiplex PCR. The profile covers about 88,000 clones, with just over 90% appearing a single time and approximately 4.8% taken by the ten largest. Sequencing was carried out using CD8+ T cells from blood. The receptors were sampled from a human donor in good health. CDR3s leave out the opening cysteine and the closing phenylalanine or tryptophan. The D gene is left open where the match is weak.

>TRBD1|TRBV6-6|TRBJ1-3
ASSSNRGLAGNTIY
>TRBD1|TRBV9|TRBJ2-7
ASSGQGTEQY
>TRBD1|TRBV9|TRBJ2-3
ASTDRVVSDTQY
>TRBD1|TRBV13|TRBJ1-3
ASSLLTGVSGNTIY
>.|TRBV7-9|.
ASSLAGKYEQY
>TRBD1|TRBV15|TRBJ1-2
ATSRDDRAFYGYT
>TRBD1|TRBV10-1|TRBJ1-2
ASNGDRVAPSYGYT
>.|TRBV6-5|TRBJ1-4
ASSYRGKLF
>.|TRBV11-2|TRBJ1-1
ASSFRGSTEAF
>TRBD2|TRBV15|TRBJ2-3
ATSSDREASGRTDTQY
>TRBD1|TRBV19|TRBJ1-6
AISDREGSPLH
>.|TRBV5-1|TRBJ2-7
ASSLASDFSYEQY
>.|TRBV6-5|TRBJ2-4
ASSYGPTDIQY
>TRBD1|TRBV6-5|TRBJ1-2
ASSGQTGPRFT
>TRBD1|TRBV7-9|TRBJ2-5
ASSASAGQGIETQY
>TRBD1|TRBV15|TRBJ2-1
ATHYRGSNEQF
>.|TRBV5-1|TRBJ2-1
ASSTKGNEQF
>TRBD1|TRBV7-8|TRBJ2-7
ASSQETGHPYEQY
>.|TRBV27|TRBJ2-3
ASSLGAAGTDTQY
>.|TRBV9|TRBJ1-4
ASSVGGSNEKLF
>.|TRBV19|TRBJ2-2
ATWDPRNTGELF
>.|TRBV18|TRBJ2-1
ASSHVLYGTSDNEQF
>TRBD1|TRBV2|TRBJ2-1
ASTLSYGTAWDEQF
>.|TRBV6-5|TRBJ2-5
ASSYLGDETQY
>.|TRBV7-9|TRBJ1-4
ASSSNSGGRDTNEKLF
>.|TRBV7-9|TRBJ1-1
ASSWGTEAF
>TRBD2|TRBV18|TRBJ2-7
ASSPPPWGSGAEQY
>.|TRBV5-6|TRBJ1-4
ASSSGAGGEKLF
>.|TRBV7-2|TRBJ1-6
ASSHREQGLSSYNSPLH
>.|TRBV29-1|TRBJ1-2
SVEDRYRSNYGYT
>.|TRBV30|TRBJ2-1
AWSVSWGSYNEQF